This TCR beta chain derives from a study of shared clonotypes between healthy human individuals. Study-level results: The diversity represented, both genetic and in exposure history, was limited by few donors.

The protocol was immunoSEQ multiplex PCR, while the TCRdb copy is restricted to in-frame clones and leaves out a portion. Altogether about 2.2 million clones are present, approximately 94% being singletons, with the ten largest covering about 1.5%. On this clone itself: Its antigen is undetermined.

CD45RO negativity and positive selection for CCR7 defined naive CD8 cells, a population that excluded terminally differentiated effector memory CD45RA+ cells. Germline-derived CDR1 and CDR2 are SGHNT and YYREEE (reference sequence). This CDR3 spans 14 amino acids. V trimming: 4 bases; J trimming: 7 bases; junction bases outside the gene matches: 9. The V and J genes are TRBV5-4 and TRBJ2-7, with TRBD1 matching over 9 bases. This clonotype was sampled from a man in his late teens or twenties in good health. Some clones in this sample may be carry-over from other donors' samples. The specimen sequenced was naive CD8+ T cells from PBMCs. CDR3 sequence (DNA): TGTGCCAGCAGCCCTCGGGACAGGGTTTGGGAGCAGTACTTC. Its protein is CASSPRDRVWEQYF.